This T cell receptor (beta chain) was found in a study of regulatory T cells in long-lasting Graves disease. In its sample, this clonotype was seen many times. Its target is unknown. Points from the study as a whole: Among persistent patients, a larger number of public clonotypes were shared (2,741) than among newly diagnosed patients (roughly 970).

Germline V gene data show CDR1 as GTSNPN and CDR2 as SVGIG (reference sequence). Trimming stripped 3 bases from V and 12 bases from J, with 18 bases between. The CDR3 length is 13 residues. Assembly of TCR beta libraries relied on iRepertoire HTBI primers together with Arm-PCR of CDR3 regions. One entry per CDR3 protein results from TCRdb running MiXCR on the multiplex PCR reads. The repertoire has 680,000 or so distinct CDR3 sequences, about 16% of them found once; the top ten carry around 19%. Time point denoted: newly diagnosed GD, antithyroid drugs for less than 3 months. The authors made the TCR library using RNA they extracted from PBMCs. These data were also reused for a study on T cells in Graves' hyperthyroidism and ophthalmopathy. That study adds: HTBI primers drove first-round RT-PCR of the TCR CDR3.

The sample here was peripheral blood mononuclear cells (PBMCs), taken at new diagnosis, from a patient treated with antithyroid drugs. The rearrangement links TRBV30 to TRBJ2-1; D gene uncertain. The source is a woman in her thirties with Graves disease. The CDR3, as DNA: TGTGCCTGGAGCGCCCCTTGGGCTACGGGGCAGTTCTTC. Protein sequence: CAWSAPWATGQFF.